This entry lists 23 T cell receptor beta chains sequenced from one sample in a study of T cells in Graves' hyperthyroidism and ophthalmopathy. TCR beta CDR3 regions were amplified from RNA transcripts. HTBI primers were the set used in a first-round RT-PCR of the TCR CDR3. TCRdb re-analysed the multiplex PCR reads in MiXCR, keeping a single row per CDR3 protein. The top ten clones hold under 35% of a sample with tens of thousands of distinct CDR3 sequences, less than 65% of them seen once. Sequences were obtained from peripheral blood or thyroid tissue (not recorded which). Receptor source: a man aged 18-30 years with Graves' hyperthyroidism.

There are many counts of this clonotype. The rearrangement joins TRBV9 to TRBJ1-2; D ambiguous. Germline V gene data show CDR1 as SGDLS and CDR2 as YYNGEE. Trimming cost V 4 bases and J 4 bases, with 14 bases left between them. There are 14 residues in the CDR3. The CDR3 DNA reads as TGTGCCAGCAGCCCAAAACCGGACGCCTATGGCTACACCTTC. Translation gives CASSPKPDAYGYTF.

This clonotype is a singleton in its sample. The V and J genes are TRBV9 and TRBJ2-2; TRBD1 matches 8 bases. The V segment lost 3 bases and the J segment 5 bases; nucleotides outside the gene matches: 0. Germline CDR1 and CDR2: SGDLS and YYNGEE. The CDR3 contains 13 residues. CDR3 coding DNA: TGTGCCAGCAGCGGACAGGGGACCGGGGAGCTGTTTTTT. The encoded protein is CASSGQGTGELFF.

This chain uses TRBV7-2 with TRBJ1-5, with D unresolved. Germline CDR1 is SGHTA and CDR2 is FQGNSA. Trimming took 5 bases from V and 3 from J, leaving 8 bases between them. The CDR3 is 13 residues long. CDR3 amino acids: CASSVDVNQPQHF. CDR3 bases: TGTGCCAGCAGCGTGGACGTCAATCAGCCCCAGCATTTT.

The chain uses TRBV9 and TRBJ2-5; TRBD2 matches 9 bases. Germline CDR1 is SGDLS and CDR2 is YYNGEE. This CDR3 contains 15 residues. V trimming: 4 bases; J trimming: 4 bases; junction bases outside the gene matches: 8. The CDR3 nucleotides read TGTGCCAGCAGCCCCGGGGCACTAGCGGGAGAGACCCAGTACTTC. Its protein is CASSPGALAGETQYF.

This clonotype was recorded at least ten times. The J gene is TRBJ2-7, the V gene TRBV20-1; 7 bases align to TRBD1. CDR1 is DFQATT, CDR2 SNEGSKA, per germline (reference sequence). The CDR3 spans 14 residues. The junction had 6 bases not matched to a gene; V was cut back by 1 base and J by 3 bases. The CDR3 here is CSARGLTGSYEQYF. For the CDR3, the DNA is TGCAGTGCTAGAGGTCTGACAGGGAGCTACGAGCAGTACTTC.

This clonotype occurred many times. V and J are TRBV30 and TRBJ2-7; unclear D gene. From germline, CDR1 is GTSNPN and CDR2 SVGIG (reference sequence). The CDR3 length is 12 residues. Trimming removed 0 bases at V and 6 bases at J, with 9 bases between. The CDR3 protein is CAWSVAGSEQYF. DNA of the CDR3: TGTGCCTGGAGTGTCGCAGGATCCGAGCAGTACTTC. The variable domain in full, completed from reference TRBV30 and TRBJ2-7, reads SQTIHQWPATLVQPVGSPLSLECTVEGTSNPNLYWYRQAAGRGLQLLFYSVGIGQISSEVPQNLSASRPQDRQFILSSKKLLLSDSGFYLCAWSVAGSEQYFGPGTRLTVT.

The chain links TRBV30 to TRBJ1-1, with unresolved D. Per germline, CDR1 GTSNPN and CDR2 SVGIG (reference sequence). This CDR3 spans 12 amino acids. V was shortened by 2 bases and J by 1 base, with 5 bases between the two germline ends. CDR3 in amino acids: CAWSYRNTEAFF. CDR3 nucleotides: TGTGCCTGGAGTTACAGGAACACTGAAGCTTTCTTT.

The genes are TRBV10-3 and TRBJ1-6, with a tentative D call TRBD1 (6 bases). The CDR3 has 15 amino acids. Germline CDR1 is ENHRY and CDR2 is SYGVKD. V was pared by 0 bases and J by 8 bases, with 11 bases between. The CDR3 spells CAISESTGAHSPLHF. The CDR3 coding sequence is TGTGCCATCAGTGAGTCGACGGGGGCACATTCACCCCTCCACTTT.

A remark on this clonotype: Germline and junction disagree at one end, which may indicate a read error. The CDR3 loop is CASSQGPGLAEETQYF. The DNA for the CDR3 is TGCGCCAGCAGCCAAGGCCCGGGACTAGCAGAAGAGACCCAGTACTTC. The genes are TRBV7-9 and TRBJ2-5, with 9 bases that match TRBD2. Germline V gene lookup returns CDR1 SEHNR and CDR2 FQNEAQ (reference sequence). CDR3 length equals 16 residues.

This chain joins TRBV7-3 and TRBJ2-5; 7 bases align to TRBD2. The CDR3 totals 16 residues. Trimming took 10 bases from V and 5 from J; bases not matched to a gene: 19. Germline V lookup: CDR1 SGHTA, CDR2 FQGTGA. In nucleotides, the CDR3 is TGTGCCACCAAACCGGGCGGGGGACTGCGGGGTGAGACCCAGTACTTC. This sequence encodes CATKPGGGLRGETQYF.

This clonotype was observed at least ten times. Written as DNA, the CDR3 is TGCAGTGCCACGACAGGGGGTGACGAAAAACTGTTTTTT. This codes for CSATTGGDEKLFF. The genes are TRBV20-1 and TRBJ1-4, with 9 bases matching TRBD1. V gave up 6 bases and J gave up 8 bases; unmatched junction bases: 7. Germline V gene data show CDR1 as DFQATT and CDR2 as SNEGSKA (reference sequence). The length of the CDR3 is 13 residues.

By frequency in the sample, this clonotype is hyperexpanded (1% or more). V gene TRBV10-3 combines with J gene TRBJ2-7, with D perhaps matching TRBD1 (5 bases). The V and J ends lost 3 bases and 0 bases respectively, with 9 bases between them. Germline assignment: CDR1 ENHRY and CDR2 SYGVKD. The CDR3 has 14 amino acids. The CDR3 reads CAISDEDSSYEQYF. In DNA, the CDR3 is TGTGCCATCAGTGATGAAGACAGCTCCTACGAGCAGTACTTC.

This chain connects TRBV5-1 to TRBJ2-7; TRBD1 matches at 8 bases. CDR3 length: 15 amino acids. Germline lookup yields CDR1 SGHRS and CDR2 YFSETQ. After removal of 4 bases from V and 2 bases from J, the junction contained 8 bases not matched to a gene. CDR3 protein: CASSRGTGAPYEQYF. CDR3 nucleotides: TGCGCCAGCAGCCGGGGGACAGGAGCTCCCTACGAGCAGTACTTC.

The chain combines TRBV13 with TRBJ1-3, with no clear D. Germline CDR1 and CDR2: PRHDT and FYEKMQ (reference sequence). This CDR3 is 14 amino acids long. The V end lost 5 bases, the J end lost 2 bases, and 10 bases lay between the germline ends. The CDR3 spells CASSHVTPGNTIYF. In nucleotides, the CDR3 is TGTGCCAGCAGCCACGTTACCCCTGGAAACACCATATATTTT.

This clonotype was counted many times. CDR3 in amino acids: CASSPLLTDTQYF. In DNA, the CDR3 is TGTGCCAGCAGCCCTCTCCTCACAGATACGCAGTATTTT. The chain carries TRBV7-9 and TRBJ2-3; D unresolved. This CDR3 comprises 13 residues. V was shortened by 5 bases and J by 2 bases, with 8 bases between the two germline ends. In germline, CDR1 is SEHNR, CDR2 FQNEAQ (reference sequence).

This clonotype showed up just a few times. The chain is built from TRBV6-2 or TRBV6-3 and TRBJ2-3; D remains ambiguous. From germline, CDR1 is MNHEY and CDR2 SVGEGT. The CDR3 length is 18 residues. Trimming cost V 0 bases and J 4 bases, with 20 bases left between them. CDR3: CASSYSDWGLGRSDTQYF. CDR3 nucleotide sequence: TGTGCCAGCAGTTACTCGGATTGGGGTTTGGGTCGCTCAGATACGCAGTATTTT.

The V call is TRBV4-3, the J call TRBJ2-1; D may be TRBD2 (5 bases). Looked up from germline, CDR1 is LGHNA and CDR2 is YSLEER. Trimming took 0 bases from V and 4 from J, leaving 10 bases between them. CDR3 size: 15 residues. CDR3 residues: CASSQDSGTYNEQFF. CDR3 coding DNA: TGCGCCAGCAGCCAAGACAGCGGAACTTACAATGAGCAGTTCTTC.

The J gene is TRBJ1-1, the V gene TRBV7-9, with D hard to call. This CDR3 has 12 residues. CDR1 and CDR2 (germline): SEHNR, FQNEAQ (reference sequence). The V end was cut by 5 bases, the J end by 10 bases, with 14 bases between. CDR3 DNA sequence: TGTGCCAGCAGCCTCCCGACTCTGGGAGCTTTCTTT. It codes for CASSLPTLGAFF.

In its sample, this clonotype was seen many times. The chain uses TRBV29-1 and TRBJ1-1; the match to TRBD1 covers 8 bases. The length of the CDR3 is 13 residues. Germline V CDR1 and CDR2: SQVTM, ANQGSEA. V lost 7 bases to trimming and J lost 6 bases; unmatched junction nucleotides: 10. The chain's CDR3 is CSGNRGRMPEAFF. The CDR3 DNA is TGCAGCGGAAACAGGGGGAGAATGCCTGAAGCTTTCTTT.

The gene calls are TRBV6-5 and TRBJ2-7; 8 bases agree with TRBD1. With V trimmed by 6 bases and J by 10 bases, 8 bases remained unmatched. From germline, CDR1 is MNHEY and CDR2 SVGAGI. CDR3 size: 12 residues. This CDR3 reads CASSGQGGNQYF. DNA for the CDR3: TGTGCCAGCAGCGGACAGGGTGGCAATCAGTACTTC.

Notes on this clonotype: The junction shows a germline mismatch at one end, possibly a read error. The chain is built from TRBV7-9 and TRBJ2-5, with D hard to call. CDR1 and CDR2 from the germline V gene are SEHNR and FQNEAQ (reference sequence). CDR3 length: 12 residues. The CDR3 nucleotides read TGCGCCAGCAGCCAAGCTTCTGGGGCCCAGTACTTC. Translated, it gives CASSQASGAQYF.

This clonotype came up many times. The CDR3 nucleotides read TGTGCCAGCAGCCAAGCATTCTACGAGCAGTACTTC. It translates to CASSQAFYEQYF. The genes are TRBV7-2 and TRBJ2-7; no firm D call. CDR1 SGHTA and CDR2 FQGNSA come from the germline V gene. V lost 5 bases, J lost 3 bases, and 8 bases lay in between. CDR3 length equals 12 residues.

Concerning this clonotype itself: The conserved phenylalanine or tryptophan normally closing the CDR3 is absent here, so this likely arose from a read error. This sequence joins TRBV14 and TRBJ1-6; 10 bases align to TRBD1. The CDR3 totals 15 residues. CDR1 is SGHDN and CDR2 is FVKESK in the germline V gene. V shed 4 bases, J shed 7 bases, and the junction held 4 bases outside the gene matches. CDR3 protein: CASSRGQGVNSPLHS. CDR3 nucleotide sequence: TGTGCCAGCAGCCGCGGACAGGGGGTGAATTCACCCCTCCACTCT.